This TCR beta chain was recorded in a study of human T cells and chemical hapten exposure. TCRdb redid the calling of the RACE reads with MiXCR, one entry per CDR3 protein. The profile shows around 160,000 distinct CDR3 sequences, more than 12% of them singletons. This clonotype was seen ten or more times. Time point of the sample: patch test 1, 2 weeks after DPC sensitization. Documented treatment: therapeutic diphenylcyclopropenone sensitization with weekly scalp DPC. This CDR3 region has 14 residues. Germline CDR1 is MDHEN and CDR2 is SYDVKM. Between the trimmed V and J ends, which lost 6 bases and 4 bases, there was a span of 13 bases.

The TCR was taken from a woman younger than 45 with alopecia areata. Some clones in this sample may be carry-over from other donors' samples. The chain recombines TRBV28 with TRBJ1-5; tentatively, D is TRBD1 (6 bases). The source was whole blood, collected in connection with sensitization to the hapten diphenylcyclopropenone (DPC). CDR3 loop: CASRKGGGNQPQHF. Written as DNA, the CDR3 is TGTGCCAGCAGGAAAGGGGGAGGGAATCAGCCCCAGCATTTT.